Shown below are 17 T cell receptor beta chains from a single sample sequenced in a study of T-cell memory formation after mild COVID-19. Via MiXCR, TCRdb re-called the 5' RACE reads, giving one row per CDR3 protein. The sample holds 300,000 or so distinct CDR3 sequences, about 15% seen once. Specimen: PBMCs or a T cell subset sorted from them (not recorded which). All receptors derive from a man aged 18 to 30 who had mild COVID-19 (a few samples of this study predate the infection). Cell type and time point are not known.

This clonotype was seen a few times. V is TRBV6-2 or TRBV6-3 and J is TRBJ2-7; D ambiguous. V was pared by 0 bases and J by 3 bases, with 6 bases between. This CDR3 region has 13 residues. CDR1 and CDR2 from the germline V gene are MNHEY and SVGEGT. This CDR3 is CASSYSRYYEQYV. In nucleotides, the CDR3 is TGTGCCAGCAGTTACTCCAGGTACTACGAGCAGTACGTC.

This clonotype was picked up many times. This sequence joins TRBV21-1 and TRBJ2-5; TRBD1 is taken as the D call from the table, unchecked against the DNA. TRBV21-1 is shown as a pseudogene. CDR3 size: 18 residues. For the CDR3, the DNA is TGTGCCAGCAGCAAAGATCTCCTGGGGGCTGACAACCAAGAGACCCAGTACTTC. Translation gives CASSKDLLGADNQETQYF.

As regards this clonotype: Sequence at one end of the junction differs from germline and may be a read error. The V gene is TRBV5-1, the J gene TRBJ1-1, with D unclear. Germline CDR1 is SGHRS and CDR2 is YFSETQ. The CDR3 has 13 residues. The CDR3 nucleotides read TGCGCCAGCAGTTTGGCCAGTTTCACTGAAGCTTTCTTT. This encodes CASSLASFTEAFF. Complete variable domain (other parts from reference TRBV5-1 and TRBJ1-1): KAGVTQTPRYLIKTRGQQVTLSCSPISGHRSVSWYQQTPGQGLQFLFEYFSETQRNKGNFPGRFSGRQFSNSRSEMNVSTLELGDSALYLCASSLASFTEAFFGQGTRLTVV.

This clonotype has a handful of counts. The chain has TRBV9 and TRBJ1-2; 9 bases are a match to TRBD1. The germline V gene encodes CDR1 SGDLS and CDR2 YYNGEE. The CDR3 has 16 amino acids. J lost 4 bases, V lost 3 bases, and 10 bases had no gene match. The CDR3 DNA reads as TGTGCCAGCAGCGAGGGGACAGGGCCAACCTTCTATGGCTACACCTTC. This codes for CASSEGTGPTFYGYTF.

V gene TRBV7-9 combines with J gene TRBJ2-3; the D gene is possibly TRBD1 (6 bases). Deletions cut 5 bases from V and 1 base from J, with 16 bases between. CDR3 length: 16 amino acids. Germline V gene lookup returns CDR1 SEHNR and CDR2 FQNEAQ (reference sequence). The CDR3 loop is CASSPLSQGGTDTQYF. CDR3 nucleotide sequence: TGTGCCAGCAGCCCTTTATCACAGGGAGGCACAGATACGCAGTATTTT.

This clonotype was detected many times. V and J are TRBV5-6 and TRBJ2-7, with 11 positions matching TRBD1. J was trimmed by 12 bases and V by 4 bases; bases with no gene match: 6. CDR3 length: 12 residues. Germline-derived CDR1 and CDR2 are SGHDT and YYEEEE. The CDR3 sequence: CASSRGQGALYF. The CDR3 DNA sequence: TGTGCCAGCAGCCGCGGACAGGGGGCCTTGTACTTC.

The J gene is TRBJ1-2, the V gene TRBV28; weak D call: TRBD1 (6 bases). The V end lost 7 bases, the J end lost 5 bases, and 11 bases lay between the germline ends. The germline gives CDR1 MDHEN, CDR2 SYDVKM. This CDR3 spans 12 amino acids. The CDR3 DNA is TGTGCCAGCACCGAAGGGGGGTATGGCTACACCTTC. This translates into CASTEGGYGYTF.

This clonotype was seen only a few times. This chain joins TRBV20-1 and TRBJ1-5, with TRBD1 as a possible D gene (6 bases). Germline V lookup: CDR1 DFQATT, CDR2 SNEGSKA (reference sequence). V gave up 3 bases and J gave up 6 bases, with 18 bases separating them. This CDR3 contains 15 residues. Here the CDR3 DNA reads TGCAGTGCTAGCTCTGGGAGGGGGTTTAGTCAGCCCCAGCATTTT. Amino acid sequence: CSASSGRGFSQPQHF.

The rearrangement uses TRBV20-1 and TRBJ2-4; D possibly corresponds to TRBD1 (5 bases). V dropped 8 bases and J dropped 6 bases, with 14 bases sitting between them. Germline CDR1 is DFQATT and CDR2 is SNEGSKA (reference sequence). The CDR3 consists of 12 residues. CDR3 nucleotide sequence: TGCAGTCACGCCGAAACAGGAAACATTCAGTACTTC. This translates into CSHAETGNIQYF.

This sequence joins TRBV28 and TRBJ2-1; 10 nucleotides agree with TRBD2. Germline V CDR1 and CDR2: MDHEN, SYDVKM. The CDR3 contains 14 residues. V shed 5 bases, J shed 7 bases, and the junction held 5 bases outside the gene matches. The CDR3 region is CASSIAGGVNEQFF. The CDR3 DNA reads TGTGCCAGCAGTATAGCGGGGGGAGTAAATGAGCAGTTCTTC.

CDR3 bases: TGTGCCAGCAGCGTGGGGGGGGCGAGTTATGGCTACACCTTC. Translated, it gives CASSVGGASYGYTF. The chain couples TRBV6-6 to TRBJ1-2, with a possible D match to TRBD1 (6 bases). The CDR3 spans 14 residues. The germline V and J ends were trimmed by 6 bases and 5 bases, with 16 bases remaining between them. The germline CDR1 and CDR2 sequences are MNHNY and SVGAGI (reference sequence).

This chain uses TRBV4-1 with TRBJ2-6; D possibly matches TRBD1 or TRBD2 (6 bases each). CDR1 and CDR2 from the germline V gene are MGHRA and YSYEKL. The ends were cut back, 1 base at V and 3 bases at J, with 13 bases in the middle. The CDR3 covers 17 residues. This CDR3 is CASSQVEGGSGANVLTF. As DNA, the CDR3 is TGCGCCAGCAGCCAAGTGGAGGGGGGCAGTGGGGCCAACGTCCTGACTTTC.

This clonotype came up once. This chain joins TRBV29-1 and TRBJ2-3; maybe TRBD2 (5 bases). Germline CDR1 reads SQVTM; CDR2 reads ANQGSEA. This CDR3 has 15 residues. Between the trimmed V and J ends, which lost 0 bases and 3 bases, there was a span of 13 bases. CDR3 residues: CSVEDYQRSTDTQYF. CDR3 sequence (DNA): TGCAGCGTTGAAGATTATCAGCGGAGTACAGATACGCAGTATTTT.

The V and J genes are TRBV5-1 and TRBJ2-3; D is uncertain. The ends were cut back, 0 bases at V and 4 bases at J, with 9 bases in the middle. Looked up from germline, CDR1 is SGHRS and CDR2 is YFSETQ. The CDR3 totals 14 residues. In DNA, the CDR3 is TGCGCCAGCAGCTTGGGTCAGGAAGCAGATACGCAGTATTTT. Translated, it gives CASSLGQEADTQYF.

This clonotype has just a few counts. The chain links TRBV6-2 or TRBV6-3 to TRBJ1-2; D is ambiguous. The CDR3 covers 8 residues. Trimming pared 11 bases from V and 4 bases from J, leaving 2 bases between. The germline V gene has CDR1 MNHEY and CDR2 SVGEGT. DNA of the CDR3: TGTGCCGGCTATGGCTACACCTTC. Residues: CAGYGYTF.

The chain is built from TRBV4-3 and TRBJ2-7, with D perhaps matching TRBD2 (7 bases). V was cut by 4 bases and J by 6 bases, with 22 bases left in between. The CDR3 has 16 amino acids. Germline-derived CDR1 and CDR2 are LGHNA and YSLEER. CDR3 loop: CASSLSRFTGGGEQYF. CDR3 coding DNA: TGCGCCAGCAGCCTCTCGAGGTTTACGGGGGGCGGCGAGCAGTACTTC.

This clonotype has just a few counts. The V gene is TRBV7-2, the J gene TRBJ2-5, with D possibly matching TRBD2 (6 bases). Germline V gives CDR1 SGHTA, CDR2 FQGNSA. CDR3 length: 16 amino acids. V gave up 5 bases and J gave up 4 bases, with 20 bases separating them. CDR3 DNA: TGTGCCAGCAGCCTAGTGGGAGGTCGGGTACGAGAGACCCAGTACTTC. Translating gives CASSLVGGRVRETQYF.